This T cell receptor beta chain was identified in a study of beta chain features in type 1 diabetes. Study-level background: Cell yields, gender and age were similar in healthy donors and patients. Examination covered roughly 100,000,000 sorted cells spanning all samples. Findings and limits, study-wide: In all four CD4+ subsets, TCRB CDR3 length was significantly, moderately reduced in type 1 diabetes. Within the patient group, naive, central memory and Treg TCRB repertoires appeared more similar to each other than within healthy donors.

Expressed TCRB transcripts were sequenced because the isolated RNA had all been reverse transcribed beforehand. Here immunoSEQ multiplex PCR was the method, and the copy in TCRdb shows in-frame clones only, minus some. Of over 150,000 clones in the sample, approximately 8.1% were seen once. Trimming shortened V by 2 bases and J by 0 bases, and 11 bases separated the two germline ends. There are 16 residues in the CDR3. The germline gives CDR1 KGHSH, CDR2 LQKENI. A word on this clone: Its target is unknown.

Sequenced: central memory CD4+ T cells from blood. The chain has TRBV18 and TRBJ1-3; D gene ambiguous. This receptor was obtained from a woman in her forties with type 1 diabetes. The CDR3 spells CASSPSEPGSGNTIYF. The CDR3 DNA reads TGTGCCAGCTCACCATCAGAGCCAGGCTCTGGAAACACCATATATTTT.